Listed here are 8 T cell receptor beta chains from one sample, sequenced in a study of T cell repertoires in cytomegalovirus infection. TCRdb recomputed calls from the reads with MiXCR, one row per CDR3 protein. This sample has a few hundred thousand distinct CDR3 sequences, with about a sixth found just once. Sequencing used CD8+ T cells from PBMCs. The receptors stem from a human donor in good health (CMV status not recorded). Some clones in this sample may be carry-over from other donors' samples.

V gene TRBV6-2 or TRBV6-3 combines with J gene TRBJ2-7; 8 bases align to TRBD2. The CDR3 runs to 15 residues. The trim removed 2 bases at V and 2 bases at J, leaving 5 bases unmatched. Germline CDR1 MNHEY, CDR2 SVGEGT. The CDR3 nucleotides read TGTGCCAGCAGTTACGGCCTAGCGGGTCCCTACGAGCAGTACTTC. Its protein product is CASSYGLAGPYEQYF.

This clonotype was recorded many times. This chain uses TRBV6-6 with TRBJ2-5; D is unresolved. Germline CDR1 MNHNY, CDR2 SVGAGI (reference sequence). V was pared by 5 bases and J by 1 base, with 14 bases between. The CDR3 sequence is 15 residues long. CDR3 in DNA: TGTGCCAGCAGTGATACCCGACGGCGCCAAGAGACCCAGTACTTC. Its protein is CASSDTRRRQETQYF.

V usage is TRBV7-2 and J usage is TRBJ1-2; D is perhaps TRBD1 (6 bases). The germline gives CDR1 SGHTA, CDR2 FQGNSA. V dropped 5 bases and J dropped 4 bases, with 17 bases sitting between them. The CDR3 loop spans 15 amino acids. DNA of the CDR3: TGTGCCAGCAGCCTACCGACAGGCCGAATCTATGGCTACACCTTC. Its protein is CASSLPTGRIYGYTF.

Only a few counts were recorded for this clonotype. The chain joins TRBV4-1 to TRBJ2-2; tentative D call: TRBD1 (6 bases). CDR1 and CDR2 (germline): MGHRA, YSYEKL. The CDR3 runs to 17 residues. V dropped 3 bases and J dropped 6 bases, with 20 bases sitting between them. CDR3 coding DNA: TGCGCCAGCAGCCATGAGACAGGAAGCATTGTCGCCGGGGAGCTGTTTTTT. Translating gives CASSHETGSIVAGELFF.

The V gene is TRBV13, the J gene TRBJ2-3; TRBD2 matches at 10 bases. There are 15 residues in the CDR3. CDR1 PRHDT and CDR2 FYEKMQ come from the germline V gene (reference sequence). Trimming at V came to 4 bases and at J to 5 bases, leaving 6 bases not matched to a gene. The DNA of the CDR3 is TGTGCCAGCAGCTCCCCTAGCGGGGGCGGAGATACGCAGTATTTT. This encodes CASSSPSGGGDTQYF.

This clonotype was seen many times. The chain has TRBV6-5 and TRBJ1-1; perhaps TRBD1 as D (6 bases). Trimming pared 6 bases from V and 5 bases from J, leaving 19 bases between. The CDR3 contains 15 residues. The germline gives CDR1 MNHEY, CDR2 SVGAGI. CDR3 in DNA: TGTGCCAGCAGCCCCTCGGGGGTTACAGGGACTGAAGCTTTCTTT. This translates into CASSPSGVTGTEAFF.

This clonotype was seen a handful of times. J is TRBJ1-1 and V is TRBV27, with TRBD1 identical over 9 bases. J lost 8 bases, V lost 5 bases, and 9 bases had no gene match. The CDR3 runs 14 residues. Germline lookup yields CDR1 MNHEY and CDR2 SMNVEV (reference sequence). In DNA form, the CDR3 reads TGTGCCAGCAGTCGACAGGGGGGCTTTGTGGAAGCTTTCTTT. Its translation is CASSRQGGFVEAFF.

This clonotype was seen repeatedly, ten times or more. The genes are TRBV4-2 and TRBJ2-4, with D tentatively TRBD2 (5 bases). Germline values: CDR1 LGHNA, CDR2 YNFKEQ. V lost 2 bases and J 8 bases, leaving 22 bases between the germline ends. The CDR3 totals 17 residues. DNA for the CDR3: TGTGCCAGCAGCCAAACCCCGGTTGGCCTAGGAGGAGACATTCAGTACTTC. Translation: CASSQTPVGLGGDIQYF.